Following are 19 T cell receptor beta chains from one sample sequenced in a study of radiation and T cells in renal cell carcinoma. The sample's time point: baseline pretreatment blood. The treatment is: 15 Gy SBRT to primary tumor, nephrectomy 4 weeks later. Sequencing used immunoSEQ multiplex PCR; TCRdb keeps in-frame clones, though not all of them. The sample lists around 140,000 clones, roughly 90% occurring once. This sample comprised blood, obtained from a patient whose treatment included radiotherapy and nephrectomy. These receptors were collected from a woman aged 70-85 years with renal cell carcinoma.

This sequence joins TRBV27 and TRBJ1-3; D not resolved. Between the trimmed V and J ends, which lost 6 bases and 6 bases, there was a span of 12 bases. Germline assignment: CDR1 MNHEY and CDR2 SMNVEV (reference sequence). This CDR3 comprises 13 residues. CDR3 region: CASRGSIVNTIYF. DNA for the CDR3: TGTGCCAGCAGGGGGTCAATAGTAAACACCATATATTTT.

Turning to this clone: An end of the junction differs from the germline gene, which may be a read error. V and J are TRBV7-9 and TRBJ1-3, with a possible D match to TRBD1 (6 bases). The CDR3 length is 15 residues. Germline V gene data show CDR1 as SEHNR and CDR2 as FQNEAQ (reference sequence). Written as DNA, the CDR3 is TGTGCCGGCAGCCCAGACAGGACCTCTGGAAACACCATATATTTT. Its protein product is CAGSPDRTSGNTIYF.

The chain combines TRBV7-9 with TRBJ2-1; D remains unclear. CDR3 size: 12 residues. The V and J ends lost 2 bases and 3 bases respectively, with 2 bases between them. Germline V CDR1 and CDR2: SEHNR, FQNEAQ (reference sequence). Written as DNA, the CDR3 is TGTGCCAGCAGCTTAAACTACAATGAGCAGTTCTTC. The encoded protein is CASSLNYNEQFF.

The chain recombines TRBV7-3 with TRBJ2-3, with TRBD1 as a possible D gene (6 bases). The V gene's germline CDR1 is SGHTA and CDR2 FQGTGA. Trimming took off 1 base at V and 2 bases at J, with 19 bases between the two ends. There are 18 residues in the CDR3. The CDR3 nucleotides read TGTGCCAGCAGCTTAAGGGGAAACAGGGCACTTAACACAGATACGCAGTATTTT. Translated, it gives CASSLRGNRALNTDTQYF.

The V gene is TRBV6-5, the J gene TRBJ1-3; TRBD1 might be the D (6 bases). Germline CDR1 and CDR2: MNHEY and SVGAGI. The CDR3 totals 15 residues. With 2 bases removed from V and 2 bases from J, the gap between germline ends came to 10 bases. The CDR3 DNA sequence: TGTGCCAGCAGTTACGCACAGGGCGCTGGAAACACCATATATTTT. This sequence encodes CASSYAQGAGNTIYF.

This sequence joins TRBV14 and TRBJ2-2; D not resolved. The CDR3 loop spans 13 amino acids. CDR1 and CDR2 from the germline V gene are SGHDN and FVKESK. V dropped 7 bases and J dropped 6 bases, with 12 bases sitting between them. CDR3 in DNA: TGTGCCAGCACCAAATCCGGACCCGGGGAGCTGTTTTTT. Residues: CASTKSGPGELFF.

This chain joins TRBV2 and TRBJ1-6, with unresolved D. Trimming shortened V by 6 bases and J by 9 bases, and 12 bases separated the two germline ends. The CDR3 extends over 13 amino acids. CDR1 SNHLY and CDR2 FYNNEI come from the germline V gene. CDR3 coding DNA: TGTGCCAGCAGGGGGATGGGGATTTCACCCCTCCACTTT. Translated, it gives CASRGMGISPLHF.

This rearrangement joins TRBV4-3 to TRBJ2-1; 7 nucleotides line up with TRBD1. Unmatched junction bases numbered 8, after V lost 4 bases and J lost 11 bases. Germline CDR1 LGHNA, CDR2 YSLEER. The CDR3 has 13 amino acids. CDR3 coding DNA: TGCGCCAGCAGCCGGTACCCGGGACAGCAGCAGTTCTTC. It specifies CASSRYPGQQQFF.

The gene calls are TRBV29-1 and TRBJ2-2; TRBD1 is a possible D gene (6 bases). Trimming removed 4 bases at V and 1 base at J, with 7 bases between. Germline V gene sequence: CDR1 SQVTM, CDR2 ANQGSEA. This CDR3 has 13 amino acids. CDR3 in DNA: TGCAGCGTTGGCAGGGGGAACACCGGGGAGCTGTTTTTT. This translates into CSVGRGNTGELFF.

This clone was seen a few times. V usage is TRBV19 and J usage is TRBJ1-1; D is possibly TRBD1 (6 bases). Germline V lookup: CDR1 LNHDA, CDR2 SQIVND (reference sequence). This CDR3 comprises 15 residues. V lost 5 bases, J lost 1 base, and 14 bases lay in between. In nucleotides, the CDR3 is TGTGCCAGTAGTCGCGCTTTGGGACAGAACACTGAAGCTTTCTTT. Encoded protein: CASSRALGQNTEAFF. The variable domain in full, with the rest retrieved from reference TRBV19 and TRBJ1-1, is DGGITQSPKYLFRKEGQNVTLSCEQNLNHDAMYWYRQDPGQGLRLIYYSQIVNDFQKGDIAEGYSVSREKKESFPLTVTSAQKNPTAFYLCASSRALGQNTEAFFGQGTRLTVV.

The chain has TRBV7-2 and TRBJ1-5; possibly TRBD1 for D (5 bases). V lost 0 bases and J 2 bases, leaving 8 bases between the germline ends. The V gene's germline CDR1 is SGHTA and CDR2 FQGNSA. The CDR3 totals 15 residues. CDR3 sequence: CASSLAGAGNQPQHF. In nucleotides, the CDR3 is TGTGCCAGCAGCTTAGCAGGGGCGGGCAATCAGCCCCAGCATTTT.

This clone was detected once. The chain has TRBV20-1 and TRBJ2-1; no definite D call. Germline V lookup: CDR1 DFQATT, CDR2 SNEGSKA (reference sequence). The CDR3 has 11 amino acids. Between the trimmed V and J ends, which lost 0 bases and 13 bases, there was a span of 10 bases. DNA of the CDR3: TGCAGTGCTAGAGATATGGGCCGCCAGTTCTTC. Translation: CSARDMGRQFF.

The CDR3 nucleotides are TGTGCCAGCAGCTATACAGGCTCAACTAATGAAAAACTGTTTTTT. Residues: CASSYTGSTNEKLFF. The chain links TRBV11-2 to TRBJ1-4, with a tentative D call TRBD1 (5 bases). Per germline, CDR1 SGHAT and CDR2 FQNNGV. V was pared by 4 bases and J by 0 bases, with 9 bases between. This CDR3 has 15 residues.

J is TRBJ1-2 and V is TRBV5-6; unclear D gene. CDR1 and CDR2 from the germline V gene are SGHDT and YYEEEE. The CDR3 has 14 amino acids. The V gene lost 2 bases and the J gene lost 1 base, with 9 bases spanning the gap. CDR3 nucleotides: TGTGCCAGCAGCTTTACCGGGAATAACTATGGCTACACCTTC. Residues: CASSFTGNNYGYTF.

CDR3 amino acids: CASGDSLATEAFF. Here the CDR3 DNA reads TGTGCCAGCGGGGACAGTCTAGCAACTGAAGCTTTCTTT. The genes are TRBV7-3 and TRBJ1-1; 7 nucleotides align to TRBD1. The J segment lost 5 bases and the V segment lost 8 bases, leaving 8 bases of the junction unmatched. Germline V gene data show CDR1 as SGHTA and CDR2 as FQGTGA. The CDR3 runs 13 residues.

The chain joins TRBV30 to TRBJ2-3; the D gene is possibly TRBD2 (5 bases). Trimming removed 2 bases at V and 1 base at J, with 13 bases between. Germline-derived CDR1 and CDR2 are GTSNPN and SVGIG (reference sequence). CDR3 length equals 15 residues. This CDR3 reads CAWSKLVVGTDTQYF. For the CDR3, the DNA is TGTGCCTGGAGTAAACTAGTAGTTGGCACAGATACGCAGTATTTT.

This clone was found once. The chain uses TRBV18 and TRBJ1-1; 9 bases agree with TRBD1. The ends lost 1 base at V and 0 bases at J; junction bases unmatched: 3. The germline CDR1 and CDR2 sequences are KGHSH and LQKENI. The CDR3 sequence is 16 residues long. The CDR3 is CASSPQQGAMNTEAFF. CDR3 nucleotides: TGTGCCAGCTCACCACAACAGGGGGCAATGAACACTGAAGCTTTCTTT.

This chain uses TRBV6-1 with TRBJ2-2; 7 bases agree with TRBD2. The germline V gene has CDR1 MNHNS and CDR2 SASEGT. The CDR3 sequence is 13 residues long. The J segment lost 4 bases and the V segment lost 7 bases, leaving 3 bases of the junction unmatched. In DNA, the CDR3 is TGTGCCAGCACCCCGGGGGGCACCGGGGAGCTGTTTTTT. Protein product: CASTPGGTGELFF.

This chain links TRBV5-3 with TRBJ2-7; 10 bases fit TRBD1. Being an ORF, TRBV5-3 has a function that is uncertain. This CDR3 comprises 14 residues. The V gene end was trimmed by 4 bases and the J gene end by 5 bases; junction bases not matched to a gene: 6. This CDR3 is CARSTGQGFDEQYF. The CDR3 region has the DNA TGTGCCAGAAGCACGGGACAGGGGTTCGACGAGCAGTACTTC.